This T cell receptor (beta chain) was sequenced during a study of blood T cell repertoires in COVID-19. About the study: The study drew acute and convalescent COVID-19 samples from the United States, Italy and Spain. T cells, B-cell-depleted T cells, or PBMCs provided the cDNA or gDNA that served as material.

This CDR3 has 15 residues. V was pared by 6 bases and J by 13 bases, with 14 bases of the junction left unmatched. Germline assignment: CDR1 WSHSY and CDR2 SAAADI. The authors' processing: Amplifying reference gene primers gave estimates of nucleated cell counts. Produced via immunoSEQ multiplex PCR; TCRdb's table is partial and in-frame only. That table gives V, J and clone size, and the DNA gave D and trimming. Here the sample spans 60,000 to 70,000 clones, approximately 90% being singletons. The chain carries TRBV10-2 and TRBJ1-6; 8 positions match TRBD1. The sequenced sample consisted of peripheral blood. This TCR was recovered from a human donor in a cohort sampled during active COVID-19. The CDR3 DNA reads TGCGCCAGCAGCCCCGGGGACAGGTCCGGGCGCCCCCTCCACTTT. This codes for CASSPGDRSGRPLHF.